The 32 T cell receptor beta chains given below trace back to one sample, sequenced in a study of blood T cell repertoires in COVID-19. TCRdb's copy holds only in-frame clones and misses some; the assay was immunoSEQ multiplex PCR. The sample has fewer than 350,000 clones; 89% are singletons. Input material: PBMCs or T cells enriched from blood (not recorded which). Receptors originate from a man between 60 and 75 years old who had recovered from COVID-19.

The chain is built from TRBV30 and TRBJ1-1, with 7 nucleotides matching TRBD1. Germline CDR1 GTSNPN, CDR2 SVGIG (reference sequence). After removal of 2 bases from V and 3 bases from J, the junction contained 3 bases not matched to a gene. The CDR3 covers 13 residues. The CDR3 spells CAWSPGQHTEAFF. The CDR3 DNA reads TGTGCCTGGAGTCCGGGACAGCACACTGAAGCTTTCTTT.

The V and J genes are TRBV5-6 and TRBJ1-5; the D is unclear. This CDR3 spans 14 amino acids. From germline, CDR1 is SGHDT and CDR2 YYEEEE. Trimming pared 2 bases from V and 4 bases from J, leaving 10 bases between. CDR3 sequence: CASSFNRVNQPQHF. Here the CDR3 DNA reads TGTGCCAGCAGCTTTAATCGGGTTAATCAGCCCCAGCATTTT.

V and J are TRBV7-9 and TRBJ2-7; a possible D gene is TRBD1 (7 bases). Trimming removed 1 base at V and 3 bases at J, with 19 bases between. This CDR3 is built from 17 residues. Germline V CDR1 and CDR2: SEHNR, FQNEAQ (reference sequence). CDR3 sequence: CASSLGSGGTAIYEQYF. The CDR3 nucleotides read TGTGCCAGCAGCTTAGGGTCGGGCGGGACAGCAATCTACGAGCAGTACTTC.

The chain links TRBV18 to TRBJ2-2, with unresolved D. CDR1 is KGHSH and CDR2 is LQKENI in the germline V gene. The CDR3 is 16 residues long. V gave up 2 bases and J gave up 1 base, with 11 bases separating them. CDR3 sequence: CASSPGLVKNTGELFF. CDR3 nucleotides: TGTGCCAGCTCACCAGGCCTCGTCAAGAACACCGGGGAGCTGTTTTTT.

The chain carries TRBV7-3 and TRBJ2-1, with a tentative D call TRBD2 (6 bases). The CDR3 runs to 15 residues. V was cut by 1 base and J by 7 bases, with 14 bases left in between. Looked up from germline, CDR1 is SGHTA and CDR2 is FQGTGA. The CDR3 bases are TGTGCCAGCAGCTTAAACCGGGAGAAAGGTAATGAGCAGTTCTTC. Translation gives CASSLNREKGNEQFF.

The chain carries TRBV28 and TRBJ2-1; D not certain. The germline V gene encodes CDR1 MDHEN and CDR2 SYDVKM. V shed 8 bases and J shed 2 bases, with 4 bases lying between them. This CDR3 has 11 amino acids. The CDR3 DNA sequence: TGTGCCAGCTATACCTACAATGAGCAGTTCTTC. Translation: CASYTYNEQFF.

The chain combines TRBV30 with TRBJ1-1; D perhaps matches TRBD1 (6 bases). The CDR3 runs 15 residues. Germline lookup yields CDR1 GTSNPN and CDR2 SVGIG (reference sequence). V lost 2 bases to trimming and J lost 2 bases, with 15 bases between them. The CDR3 DNA reads TGTGCCTGGAGTCCTCAGGGGAGGGGTAACACTGAAGCTTTCTTT. Translated, it gives CAWSPQGRGNTEAFF.

The CDR3 loop is CASSVIRDISYNEQFF. The CDR3 DNA follows: TGCGCCAGCAGCGTCATCCGGGATATTTCCTACAATGAGCAGTTCTTC. The rearrangement uses TRBV5-1 and TRBJ2-1; D is possibly TRBD2 (5 bases). V gave up 4 bases and J gave up 1 base, with 15 bases separating them. This CDR3 comprises 16 residues. Germline V gene sequence: CDR1 SGHRS, CDR2 YFSETQ.

As to this clone: Other DNA sequences of this sample code for an identical CDR3. The chain combines TRBV9 with TRBJ1-1; 7 bases match TRBD1. Germline V CDR1 and CDR2: SGDLS, YYNGEE. CDR3 length: 15 amino acids. J was trimmed by 1 base and V by 0 bases; bases with no gene match: 3. In DNA form, the CDR3 reads TGTGCCAGCAGCGTAGCGGGGACAGCGAACACTGAAGCTTTCTTT. As protein: CASSVAGTANTEAFF.

The V call is TRBV7-3, the J call TRBJ2-7; 7 bases fit TRBD2. The CDR3 length is 14 residues. V was clipped by 5 bases and J by 2 bases; unmatched bases: 6. Germline V gene lookup returns CDR1 SGHTA and CDR2 FQGTGA. CDR3 in amino acids: CASSLSGDAYEQYF. The DNA for the CDR3 is TGTGCCAGCAGCCTAAGCGGGGATGCCTACGAGCAGTACTTC. Complete variable domain (other parts from reference TRBV7-3 and TRBJ2-7): GAGVSQTPSNKVTEKGKYVELRCDPISGHTALYWYRQSLGQGPEFLIYFQGTGAADDSGLPNDRFFAVRPEGSVSTLKIQRTERGDSAVYLCASSLSGDAYEQYFGPGTRLTVT.

The chain recombines TRBV5-1 with TRBJ1-1, with 8 bases aligning to TRBD1. Germline CDR1 is SGHRS and CDR2 is YFSETQ. This CDR3 is 13 amino acids long. The V segment lost 2 bases and the J segment 8 bases; nucleotides outside the gene matches: 5. Here the CDR3 DNA reads TGCGCCAGCAGCTTAGACAGGGGAATCGAAGCTTTCTTT. This sequence encodes CASSLDRGIEAFF.

The chain links TRBV28 to TRBJ1-6; 7 nucleotides agree with TRBD1. Germline V gene sequence: CDR1 MDHEN, CDR2 SYDVKM. The CDR3 has 14 residues. V shed 4 bases and J 7 bases; nucleotides not matched to a gene: 4. CDR3: CASSSTGENSPLHF. The CDR3 bases are TGTGCCAGCAGTTCAACAGGGGAGAATTCACCCCTCCACTTT.

V and J are TRBV27 and TRBJ2-1; 8 bases align to TRBD1. Germline trimming cut 3 bases from V and 5 bases from J; bases unmatched to any gene: 6. Per the germline V gene, CDR1 is MNHEY and CDR2 is SMNVEV (reference sequence). The CDR3 extends over 15 amino acids. This CDR3 is CASSFRGRYDNEQFF. The CDR3 DNA reads as TGTGCCAGCAGTTTCAGGGGGCGGTACGACAATGAGCAGTTCTTC.

This clone showed up just once. The chain employs TRBV19 and TRBJ1-5, with D possibly TRBD1 on 5 matching bases. The V gene lost 3 bases and the J gene lost 8 bases, with 14 bases spanning the gap. This CDR3 is 14 amino acids long. The germline V gene has CDR1 LNHDA and CDR2 SQIVND (reference sequence). The CDR3 loop is CASSIRRGREPQHF. The DNA for the CDR3 is TGTGCCAGTAGTATTCGGAGGGGAAGAGAGCCCCAGCATTTT.

The rearrangement uses TRBV16 and TRBJ2-7; D call uncertain. Germline V gives CDR1 KGHSY, CDR2 FQNENV. This CDR3 is 14 amino acids long. V was pared by 2 bases and J by 1 base, with 9 bases between. In DNA, the CDR3 is TGTGCCAGCAGCCAAGCCGCGAAATCCTACGAGCAGTACTTC. The encoded protein is CASSQAAKSYEQYF.

The chain links TRBV3-1 (or the pseudogene TRBV3-2) to TRBJ1-6; maybe TRBD1 (5 bases). Germline V gene data show CDR1 as LGHDT and CDR2 as YNNKEL (reference sequence). With 0 bases removed from V and 0 bases from J, the gap between germline ends came to 15 bases. The CDR3 spans 19 residues. Written as DNA, the CDR3 is TGTGCCAGCAGCCAAGATCCCGGGGGACTGGGCTCCTATAATTCACCCCTCCACTTT. Amino acid sequence: CASSQDPGGLGSYNSPLHF.

The J gene is TRBJ1-2, the V gene TRBV5-1, with D perhaps matching TRBD1 (6 bases). V gave up 0 bases and J gave up 5 bases, with 20 bases separating them. Germline CDR1 SGHRS, CDR2 YFSETQ. The CDR3 extends over 17 amino acids. The DNA of the CDR3 is TGCGCCAGCAGCTTGGGGACAGTGGAAGGTTCTGGGTATGGCTACACCTTC. Translation gives CASSLGTVEGSGYGYTF.

The rearrangement uses TRBV7-2 and TRBJ1-2, with a tentative D call TRBD1 (6 bases). Trimming left V 1 base short and J 4 bases short, with 22 bases between. The germline CDR1 and CDR2 sequences are SGHTA and FQGNSA. CDR3 length: 18 amino acids. CDR3 sequence (DNA): TGTGCCAGCAGCTTAGTCCCGGTCAACTTCAAAGGGGGCTATGGCTACACCTTC. Its protein is CASSLVPVNFKGGYGYTF.

The V call is TRBV5-1, the J call TRBJ1-1; perhaps TRBD1 as D (5 bases). Trimming took off 0 bases at V and 0 bases at J, with 18 bases between the two ends. Germline CDR1 reads SGHRS; CDR2 reads YFSETQ. The CDR3 runs 18 residues. CDR3 region: CASSLAGPAGSVNTEAFF. The CDR3 DNA reads as TGCGCCAGCAGCTTGGCCGGTCCGGCAGGGTCAGTGAACACTGAAGCTTTCTTT.

This rearrangement joins TRBV28 to TRBJ2-7; weak D call: TRBD2 (5 bases). The V end lost 3 bases, the J end lost 1 base, and 16 bases lay between the germline ends. Germline CDR1 is MDHEN and CDR2 is SYDVKM. CDR3 size: 16 residues. The CDR3 coding sequence is TGTGCCAGCAGTTTGGGTACAGCCGAGGGATCCTACGAGCAGTACTTC. Translated, it gives CASSLGTAEGSYEQYF.

This clone was found a few times. The V gene is TRBV9, the J gene TRBJ2-7, with 11 bases that match TRBD2. The germline CDR1 and CDR2 sequences are SGDLS and YYNGEE. With 4 bases clipped from V and 4 bases from J, the junction kept 16 bases outside the gene matches. The CDR3 totals 18 residues. The CDR3 coding sequence is TGTGCCAGCAGCCCCCATCTGGGAGGAACTAGCGGGAGTTACGAGCAGTACTTC. Its translation: CASSPHLGGTSGSYEQYF. Full variable domain (remainder filled in from reference TRBV9 and TRBJ2-7): DSGVTQTPKHLITATGQRVTLRCSPRSGDLSVYWYQQSLDQGLQFLIQYYNGEERAKGNILERFSAQQFPDLHSELNLSSLELGDSALYFCASSPHLGGTSGSYEQYFGPGTRLTVT.

This chain links TRBV7-3 with TRBJ2-1, with 7 bases identical to TRBD2. This CDR3 spans 18 amino acids. CDR1 and CDR2 from the germline V gene are SGHTA and FQGTGA. V was clipped by 5 bases and J by 4 bases; unmatched bases: 17. The CDR3 DNA reads TGTGCCAGCAGCCCCCACCTAACCAGTCCAGCGGGGTACAATGAGCAGTTCTTC. Its translation: CASSPHLTSPAGYNEQFF.

The chain carries TRBV6-1 and TRBJ2-5; 7 nucleotides line up with TRBD2. The CDR3 covers 14 residues. Germline trimming cut 0 bases from V and 9 bases from J; bases unmatched to any gene: 7. The V gene's germline CDR1 is MNHNS and CDR2 SASEGT. CDR3 sequence (DNA): TGTGCCAGCAGTGAAGCGCGTTGGGCGGGGGCCCAGTACTTC. This encodes CASSEARWAGAQYF.

V is TRBV6-6 and J is TRBJ2-5; the D is unclear. The CDR3 spans 13 residues. V gave up 0 bases and J gave up 2 bases, with 4 bases separating them. The germline CDR1 and CDR2 sequences are MNHNY and SVGAGI (reference sequence). The CDR3, as DNA: TGTGCCAGCAGTTACTCACAGCAAGAGACCCAGTACTTC. As protein: CASSYSQQETQYF.

The rearrangement uses TRBV21-1 and TRBJ2-2; the table's D call, TRBD1, was not checked against the DNA. TRBV21-1 counts as a pseudogene. The CDR3 spans 16 residues. For the CDR3, the DNA is TGTGCCAGCAGCGCTCAAAAGCAGGGAAGGACCGGGGAGCTGTTTTTT. As protein: CASSAQKQGRTGELFF.

The gene calls are TRBV7-6 and TRBJ2-5; D might be TRBD2 (6 bases). The germline gives CDR1 SGHVS, CDR2 FNYEAQ. Trimming stripped 2 bases from V and 2 bases from J, with 24 bases between. The CDR3 spans 19 residues. This chain's CDR3 is CASSLSRAGGSLLQETQYF. The CDR3 region has the DNA TGTGCCAGCAGCTTATCACGGGCTGGGGGGAGCCTTTTACAAGAGACCCAGTACTTC.

The chain employs TRBV7-2 and TRBJ2-3; tentatively, D is TRBD2 (6 bases). CDR1 and CDR2 from the germline V gene are SGHTA and FQGNSA. The CDR3 has 14 amino acids. V was shortened by 1 base and J by 4 bases, with 9 bases between the two germline ends. The CDR3 loop reads CASSLGWGADTQYF. DNA for the CDR3: TGTGCCAGCAGCTTAGGTTGGGGGGCAGATACGCAGTATTTT.

The chain employs TRBV7-9 and TRBJ2-3; TRBD2 aligns across 7 bases. The germline CDR1 and CDR2 sequences are SEHNR and FQNEAQ (reference sequence). With 2 bases clipped from V and 3 bases from J, the junction kept 5 bases outside the gene matches. This CDR3 contains 15 residues. The CDR3 bases are TGTGCCAGCAGCTTACCCGACGGGGGGACAGATACGCAGTATTTT. Amino acids: CASSLPDGGTDTQYF. The variable domain in full, with the rest retrieved from reference TRBV7-9 and TRBJ2-3, is DTGVSQNPRHKITKRGQNVTFRCDPISEHNRLYWYRQTLGQGPEFLTYFQNEAQLEKSRLLSDRFSAERPKGSFSTLEIQRTEQGDSAMYLCASSLPDGGTDTQYFGPGTRLTVL.

V and J are TRBV9 and TRBJ2-1; D not resolved. Deletions cut 3 bases from V and 4 bases from J, with 14 bases between. CDR3 length: 15 residues. From germline, CDR1 is SGDLS and CDR2 YYNGEE. The CDR3 is CASSALEAPYNEQFF. The CDR3 coding sequence is TGTGCCAGCAGCGCCCTAGAGGCGCCTTACAATGAGCAGTTCTTC.

The V and J genes are TRBV5-6 and TRBJ2-1; 7 nucleotides agree with TRBD2. Germline V lookup: CDR1 SGHDT, CDR2 YYEEEE. Trimming took 6 bases from V and 4 from J; bases not matched to a gene: 13. The CDR3 contains 16 residues. The CDR3, as DNA: TGTGCCAGCACTCTGGAGGGTAGCGGGTTTTACAATGAGCAGTTCTTC. Protein: CASTLEGSGFYNEQFF.

This sequence joins TRBV7-2 and TRBJ2-5; TRBD1 matches at 9 bases. Germline V gives CDR1 SGHTA, CDR2 FQGNSA. The junction had 13 bases not matched to a gene; V was cut back by 4 bases and J by 13 bases. The CDR3 is 14 amino acids. CDR3 DNA sequence: TGTGCCAGCAGCTCACGACAGGGGGGAGAGGAATGGTACTTC. Its protein product is CASSSRQGGEEWYF.

This chain links TRBV3-1 (or the pseudogene TRBV3-2) with TRBJ1-3; a possible D gene is TRBD1 (5 bases). The CDR3 has 15 amino acids. The germline CDR1 and CDR2 sequences are LGHDT and YNNKEL (reference sequence). Trimming removed 4 bases from V and 0 bases from J, with 10 bases in between. As DNA, the CDR3 is TGTGCCAGCAGCCCGGGACTTTACTCTGGAAACACCATATATTTT. Translating it yields CASSPGLYSGNTIYF.